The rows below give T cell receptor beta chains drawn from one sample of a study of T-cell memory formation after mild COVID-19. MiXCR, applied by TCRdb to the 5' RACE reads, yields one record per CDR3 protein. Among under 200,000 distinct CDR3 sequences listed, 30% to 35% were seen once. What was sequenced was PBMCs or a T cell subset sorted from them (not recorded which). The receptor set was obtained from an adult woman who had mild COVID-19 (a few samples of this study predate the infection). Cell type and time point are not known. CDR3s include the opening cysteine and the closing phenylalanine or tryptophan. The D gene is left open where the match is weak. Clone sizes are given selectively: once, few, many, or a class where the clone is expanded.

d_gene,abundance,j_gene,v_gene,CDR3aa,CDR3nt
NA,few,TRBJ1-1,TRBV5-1,CASPSDGAFTEAFF,TGCGCCAGCCCGTCGGACGGTGCTTTCACTGAAGCTTTCTTT
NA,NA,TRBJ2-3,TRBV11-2,CASSFLTEDTQYF,TGTGCCAGCAGCTTTCTCACCGAGGATACGCAGTATTTT
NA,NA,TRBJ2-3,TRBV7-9,CASSFPGQVVQYF,TGTGCCAGCAGCTTTCCGGGTCAGGTTGTGCAGTATTTT
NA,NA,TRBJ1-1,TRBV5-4,CASSFQAAEAFF,TGTGCCAGCAGCTTTCAGGCAGCTGAAGCTTTCTTT
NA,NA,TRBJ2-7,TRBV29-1,CSVVGSGSYEQYF,TGCAGCGTTGTAGGCAGCGGCTCCTACGAGCAGTACTTC
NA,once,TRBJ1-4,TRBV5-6,CASSLVGRATNEKLFF,TGTGCCAGCAGCTTGGTAGGACGAGCAACTAATGAAAAACTGTTTTTT
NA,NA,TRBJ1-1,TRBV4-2,CASSQVSTYPRSTEAFF,TGTGCCAGCAGCCAAGTATCGACTTACCCCAGATCCACTGAAGCTTTCTTT
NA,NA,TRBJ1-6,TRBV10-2,CASSWGDPATGSPLHF,TGCGCCAGCAGTTGGGGGGACCCGGCCACAGGTTCACCCCTCCACTTT
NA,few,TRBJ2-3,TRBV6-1,CASSEQYATGHDTQYF,TGTGCCAGCAGTGAACAGTATGCTACGGGGCACGATACGCAGTATTTT
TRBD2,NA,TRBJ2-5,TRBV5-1,CASSLALAGTETQYF,TGCGCCAGCAGCTTGGCCCTAGCGGGAACGGAGACCCAGTACTTC
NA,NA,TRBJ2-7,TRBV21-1,CASSIEGLAYEQYF,TGTGCCAGCAGCATCGAGGGACTTGCCTACGAGCAGTACTTC
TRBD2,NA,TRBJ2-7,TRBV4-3,CASSQAHVGASGGTYEQYF,TGCGCCAGCAGCCAAGCGCACGTAGGAGCTAGCGGGGGAACCTACGAGCAGTACTTC
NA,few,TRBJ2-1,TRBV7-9,CASSVSTSYNEQFF,TGTGCCAGCAGCGTCAGTACGTCCTACAATGAGCAGTTCTTC
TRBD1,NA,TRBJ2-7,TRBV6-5,CASSYQGTGGFYEQYF,TGTGCCAGCAGTTACCAGGGGACAGGGGGCTTCTACGAGCAGTACTTC
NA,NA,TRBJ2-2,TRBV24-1,CATSEAGEVTGELFF,TGTGCCACCAGTGAGGCCGGCGAAGTAACCGGGGAGCTGTTTTTT
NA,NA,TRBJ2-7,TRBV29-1,CSAEARGPGHYEQYF,TGCAGCGCCGAGGCTCGGGGGCCCGGCCACTACGAGCAGTACTTC
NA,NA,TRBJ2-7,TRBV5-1,CASREYINYEQYF,TGCGCCAGCAGAGAATACATCAACTACGAGCAGTACTTC
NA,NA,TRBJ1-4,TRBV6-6,CASSPRTAEKLFF,TGTGCCAGCAGCCCCAGGACAGCTGAAAAACTGTTTTTT
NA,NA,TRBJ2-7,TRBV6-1,CASSGGRVSYEQYF,TGTGCCAGCAGTGGGGGCAGAGTAAGCTACGAGCAGTACTTC
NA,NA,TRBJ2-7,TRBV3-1,CASSQGYSSYEQYF,TGTGCCAGCAGCCAAGGCTACTCCTCCTACGAGCAGTACTTC
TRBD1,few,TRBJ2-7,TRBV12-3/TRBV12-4,CASSPSDRDAYEQYF,TGTGCCAGCAGCCCGTCGGACAGGGATGCCTACGAGCAGTACTTC
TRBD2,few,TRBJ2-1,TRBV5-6,CASSLVSGGEFF,TGTGCCAGCAGCTTGGTTAGCGGGGGGGAGTTCTTC
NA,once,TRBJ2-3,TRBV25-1,CASTGPSDTQYF,TGTGCCAGCACCGGGCCATCAGATACGCAGTATTTT
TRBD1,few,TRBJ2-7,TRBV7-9,CASSAGTVYEQYF,TGTGCCAGCAGCGCCGGGACAGTCTACGAGCAGTACTTC
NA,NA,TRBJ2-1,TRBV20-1,CSASNWPNNEQFF,TGCAGTGCTAGCAATTGGCCTAACAATGAGCAGTTCTTC
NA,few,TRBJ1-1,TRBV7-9,CASSLKSNTEAFF,TGTGCCAGCAGCTTAAAAAGTAACACTGAAGCTTTCTTT
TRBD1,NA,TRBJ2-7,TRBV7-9,CASSQWTGARYYEQYF,TGTGCCAGCAGCCAGTGGACAGGGGCCCGCTACTACGAGCAGTACTTC
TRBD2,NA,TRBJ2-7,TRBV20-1,CSARDPLAGGYEQYF,TGCAGTGCTAGAGACCCCCTAGCGGGGGGCTACGAGCAGTACTTC
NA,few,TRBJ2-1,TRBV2,CASSGERQHNEQFF,TGTGCCAGCAGTGGGGAGCGACAGCACAATGAGCAGTTCTTC
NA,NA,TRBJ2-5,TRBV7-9,CASSAYQETQYF,TGTGCCAGCAGTGCCTACCAAGAGACCCAGTACTTC
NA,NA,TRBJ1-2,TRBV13,CASSPHSHFYGYTF,TGTGCCAGCAGCCCCCACAGTCATTTCTATGGCTACACCTTC
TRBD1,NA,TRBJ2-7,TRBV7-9,CASAFWTGSSYEQYF,TGTGCCAGCGCGTTCTGGACAGGGAGCTCCTACGAGCAGTACTTC
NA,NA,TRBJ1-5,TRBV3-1,CASSQGDSYSNQPQHF,TGTGCCAGCAGCCAAGGAGACAGTTATAGCAATCAGCCCCAGCATTTT
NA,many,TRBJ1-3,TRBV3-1,CASSPSATSGNTIYF,TGTGCCAGCAGCCCCTCGGCCACCTCTGGAAACACCATATATTTT
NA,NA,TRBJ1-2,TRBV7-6,CASSSGRLVKGGYTF,TGTGCCAGCAGCTCAGGTCGTTTGGTGAAGGGCGGCTACACCTTC
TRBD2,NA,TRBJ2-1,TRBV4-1,CASSQVLAGALNEQFF,TGCGCCAGCAGCCAAGTGTTAGCGGGGGCCCTCAATGAGCAGTTCTTC
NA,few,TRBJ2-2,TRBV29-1,CSVGPVNTGELFF,TGCAGCGTTGGTCCGGTAAACACCGGGGAGCTGTTTTTT
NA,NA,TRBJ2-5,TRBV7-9,CASSSRGGMEETQYF,TGTGCCAGCAGCAGTCGTGGCGGGATGGAGGAGACCCAGTACTTC
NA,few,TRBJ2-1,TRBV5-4,CASSSRTGPRHNEQFF,TGTGCCAGCAGTTCACGTACCGGGCCCCGTCACAATGAGCAGTTCTTC
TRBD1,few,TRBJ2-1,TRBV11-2,CASSPTTGTGRNNEQFF,TGTGCCAGCAGCCCCACGACTGGGACAGGGAGGAACAATGAGCAGTTCTTC
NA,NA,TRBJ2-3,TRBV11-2,CASSSSTSQYF,TGTGCCAGCAGCTCATCGACTTCGCAGTATTTT
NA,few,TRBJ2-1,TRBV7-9,CASRKTGGEQFF,TGTGCCAGCAGAAAGACGGGTGGTGAGCAGTTCTTC
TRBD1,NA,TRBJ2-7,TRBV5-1,CASIPGPGGNSYEQYF,TGCGCCAGCATCCCGGGTCCAGGGGGAAACTCCTACGAGCAGTACTTC
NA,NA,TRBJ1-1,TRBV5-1,CASSFRGGDTEAFF,TGCGCCAGCAGCTTTAGGGGCGGGGACACTGAAGCTTTCTTT
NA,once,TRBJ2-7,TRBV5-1,CASSLTPSPPYEQYF,TGCGCCAGCAGCTTGACCCCCTCCCCCCCTTACGAGCAGTACTTC
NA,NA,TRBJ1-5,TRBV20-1,CSARSPTGITSNQPQHF,TGCAGTGCTAGATCGCCCACAGGGATTACTAGCAATCAGCCCCAGCATTTT
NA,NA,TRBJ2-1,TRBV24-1,CATSSVQTFYNEQFF,TGTGCCACCAGTTCGGTACAGACTTTCTACAATGAGCAGTTCTTC
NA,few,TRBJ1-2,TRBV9,CASSPNAPSGGYGYTF,TGTGCCAGCAGCCCCAACGCTCCGTCTGGAGGCTATGGCTACACCTTC
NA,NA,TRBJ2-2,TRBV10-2,CASRYRVGELFF,TGCGCCAGCAGATACAGGGTCGGGGAGCTGTTTTTT
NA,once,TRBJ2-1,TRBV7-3,CASSLSSPGEQFF,TGTGCCAGCAGCTTATCTAGCCCGGGAGAGCAGTTCTTC
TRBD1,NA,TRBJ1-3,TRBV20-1,CSARIGTALGNTIYF,TGCAGTGCTAGAATCGGGACAGCCCTTGGAAACACCATATATTTT
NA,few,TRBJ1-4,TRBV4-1,CASSQDYETNEKLFF,TGCGCCAGCAGCCAAGATTATGAGACTAATGAAAAACTGTTTTTT
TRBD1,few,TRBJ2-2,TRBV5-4,CASSVRTGTGVPGELFF,TGTGCCAGCAGCGTGAGAACCGGGACAGGGGTCCCCGGGGAGCTGTTTTTT
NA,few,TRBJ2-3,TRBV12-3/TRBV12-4,CASSLGEDPHKGQYF,TGTGCCAGCAGCCTAGGGGAGGACCCCCACAAGGGGCAGTATTTT